This TCR beta chain was sequenced in a study of T cells after yellow fever vaccination (dated by TCRdb to the late 2010s). For the wider study: The SMART-Seq v4 Ultra Low Input RNA kit was used to prepare libraries from fractions with low cell numbers. To track T-cell clones before and after primary and booster YFV17D yellow fever vaccination, bulk TCR alpha and beta repertoires were sequenced longitudinally. Two healthy male donors, one aged 18 to 30 and one aged 30 to 39 years, were included in the cohort. Bulk PBMC replicates and cell subsets were isolated from blood drawn at multiple timepoints before and after both primary and secondary immunization.

The CDR3 numbers 16 residues from cysteine through phenylalanine. Left in the record is the CDR3 DNA by itself, 48 bases read in frame from the first base. The germline V gene provides CDR1 SGHTA and CDR2 FQGNSA. Trimming removed 3 bases from V and 1 base from J, leaving 12 bases between the germline ends. This clonotype was detected ten times or more. It lacks a known antigen. Base qualities are missing; no much larger clone stands one base away. The study at large found these results: Only a couple of donors were included in the study, so the extent to which the findings can be generalized is limited. A small share of clonotypes occurred in both CD4 and CD8 compartments, likely arising from convergent recombination. Most clones expanded after primary vaccination were re-detected after the booster (approximately 95% of CD4 and 80% to 90% of CD8), suggesting broad memory maintenance. FACS-sorted repertoires could contain abundant contaminating clonotypes from the bulk population, so computational filtering was required. Compared with the primary T-cell response, the secondary T-cell response was weaker but faster, peaking on day 5 rather than day 15.

In light of the paper, this sample's treatment or condition label describes: live attenuated yellow fever vaccine strain. PBMCs were isolated from peripheral blood using a standard Ficoll-Paque protocol. CD4 and CD8 T-cell fractions were isolated with Dynabeads CD4 and CD8 positive selection kits. TriZol was used to extract RNA from bulk PBMCs, CD4 and CD8 fractions, and dextramer-positive and dextramer-negative fractions. TCR cDNA was synthesized by 5'RACE template switching, which introduced a universal primer site and unique molecular identifiers. Priming for cDNA synthesis came from both the TCR alpha and TCR beta constant segments. Library amplification used two PCR steps, and the second PCR step added sample barcodes and sequencing adapters. Libraries were sequenced on Illumina HiSeq 2500 (2x100 bp) or NovaSeq (2x150 bp). From the authors' description of their analysis: Reads were demultiplexed and collapsed into UMI consensus sequences with MIGEC, and V(D)J alignment was performed with MiXCR. Vaccine-responding clonotypes were defined with edgeR using replicate PBMC samples, requiring FDR below 0.01 and a log2 fold change above 5 up to day 15. CD4 or CD8 identity was assigned to each bulk clonotype according to whether the clonotype was present at higher abundance in the sequenced CD4 repertoire or the sequenced CD8 repertoire. Using fastp trimming at Q25 and MiXCR clonotype assembly, TCRdb reanalyzed the public sequencing data and kept in-frame beta chains. Duplicate CDR3 protein sequences are folded into a single record with the most common DNA and genes. Clone size and V and J calls follow TCRdb, not the original study. The sample table records roughly 180,000 distinct CDR3 sequences; 5.5% to 8% of these occur just once. The top ten clonotypes cover less than 3% of the sample.

The source material was CD4+ T cells sorted from PBMCs, sampled on the day of the first yellow fever vaccination. The chain employs TRBV7-2 and TRBJ2-2; the D gene cannot be named for sure. This receptor was obtained from a young man who received the YFV17D yellow fever vaccine. DNA sequence: TGTGCCAGCAGCTTCCGACCTATAGTGAACACCGGGGAGCTGTTTTTT. The translation is CASSFRPIVNTGELFF.